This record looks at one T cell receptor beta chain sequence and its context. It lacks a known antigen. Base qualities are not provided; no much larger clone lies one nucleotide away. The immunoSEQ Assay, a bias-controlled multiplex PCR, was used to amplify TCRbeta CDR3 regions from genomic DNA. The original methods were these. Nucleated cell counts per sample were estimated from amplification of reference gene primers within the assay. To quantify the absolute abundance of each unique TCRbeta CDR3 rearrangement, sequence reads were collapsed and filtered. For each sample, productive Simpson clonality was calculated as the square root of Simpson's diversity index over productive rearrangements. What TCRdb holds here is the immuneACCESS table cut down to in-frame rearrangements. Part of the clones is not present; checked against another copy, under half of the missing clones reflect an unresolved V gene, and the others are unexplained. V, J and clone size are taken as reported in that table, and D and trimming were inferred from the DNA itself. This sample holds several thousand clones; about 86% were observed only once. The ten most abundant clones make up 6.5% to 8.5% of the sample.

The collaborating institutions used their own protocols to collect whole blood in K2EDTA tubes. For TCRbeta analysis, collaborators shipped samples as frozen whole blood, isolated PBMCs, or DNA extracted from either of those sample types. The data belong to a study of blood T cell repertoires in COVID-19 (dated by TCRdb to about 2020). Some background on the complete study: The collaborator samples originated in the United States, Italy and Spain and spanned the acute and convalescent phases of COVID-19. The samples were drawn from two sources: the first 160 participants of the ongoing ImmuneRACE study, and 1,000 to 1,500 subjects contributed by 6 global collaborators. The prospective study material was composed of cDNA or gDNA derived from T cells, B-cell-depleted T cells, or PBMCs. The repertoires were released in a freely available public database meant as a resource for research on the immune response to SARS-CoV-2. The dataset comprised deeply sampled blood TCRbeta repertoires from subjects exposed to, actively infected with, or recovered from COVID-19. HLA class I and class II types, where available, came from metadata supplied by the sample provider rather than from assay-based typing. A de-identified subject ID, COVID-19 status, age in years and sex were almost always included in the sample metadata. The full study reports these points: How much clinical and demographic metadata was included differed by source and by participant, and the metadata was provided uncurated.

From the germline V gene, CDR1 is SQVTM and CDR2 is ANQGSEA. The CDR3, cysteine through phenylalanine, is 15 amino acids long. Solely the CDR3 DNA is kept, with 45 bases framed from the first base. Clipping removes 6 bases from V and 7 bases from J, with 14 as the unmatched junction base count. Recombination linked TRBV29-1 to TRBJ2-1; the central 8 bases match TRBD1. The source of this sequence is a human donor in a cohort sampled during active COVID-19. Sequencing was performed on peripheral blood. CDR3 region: CSVGTGALIGNEQFF. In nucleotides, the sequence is TGCAGCGTCGGGACAGGCGCCCTAATAGGGAATGAGCAGTTCTTC.